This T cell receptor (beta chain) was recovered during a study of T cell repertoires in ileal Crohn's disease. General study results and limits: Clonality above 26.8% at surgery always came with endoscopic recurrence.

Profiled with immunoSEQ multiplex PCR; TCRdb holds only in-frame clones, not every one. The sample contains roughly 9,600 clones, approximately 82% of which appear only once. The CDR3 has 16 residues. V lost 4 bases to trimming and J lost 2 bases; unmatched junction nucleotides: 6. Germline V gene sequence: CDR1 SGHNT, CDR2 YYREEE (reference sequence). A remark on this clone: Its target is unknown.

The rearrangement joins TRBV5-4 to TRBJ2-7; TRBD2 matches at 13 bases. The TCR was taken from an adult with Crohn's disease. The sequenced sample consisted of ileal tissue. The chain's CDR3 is CASSRGTSGDPYEQYF. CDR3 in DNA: TGTGCCAGCAGCCGCGGGACTAGCGGGGACCCCTACGAGCAGTACTTC.